The present entry profiles one TCR beta chain with its context. This clonotype was counted between two and nine times. Its antigen is not yet known. There are no base qualities to consult, and no much larger clone falls within one base. To prepare the library, 5' RACE was applied. A second PCR of about 7 to 12 cycles was run with a J-beta primer mix and a sample-barcoded 5' primer. Each TCR beta cDNA molecule received a unique molecular identifier from a template-switch 5' adaptor carrying 12 random nucleotides. At least 2.5 million CDR3-containing paired-end reads were obtained from each sample. First-strand cDNA was synthesized from all RNA with the Mint cDNA synthesis kit, primed by a TRBC-specific oligonucleotide. All cDNA was treated with uracil-DNA glycosylase and then went through a first 18-cycle PCR with the universal primers M1SS and BC2_uni_R. On the authors' methods: For normalization, 1 million high-quality reads, each with a distinct molecular identifier, were randomly selected from each sample. Instead of being binned into consensus sequences, reads that shared molecular identifiers were thrown out. MiTCR, with a Q25 quality threshold and the strictest error-elimination algorithm, was used for CDR3 identification, clonotype clustering and error correction. A nonparametric unseen species model using Euler transformation provided a lower-bound estimate of total TCR beta diversity. TCRdb trimmed public reads at Q25 via fastp, called clones via MiXCR and kept in-frame beta chains. Each CDR3 protein appears once, grouped with its most common genes and DNA. The V and J calls were not made by the authors but by TCRdb's processing. In all, the sample holds fewer than 2,000,000 distinct CDR3 sequences, and around 40% of those were seen once. The top ten clonotypes cover 20% to 25% of the sample.

This sample stems from a study of blood T cells in healthy people across ages (dated by TCRdb to about 2015). For context, the study as a whole: Template switching captured roughly one uniquely barcoded TCR beta cDNA molecule per two T cells in model experiments. To track age-related changes in TCR beta repertoire diversity, the study relied on deep sequencing normalized with unique cDNA molecular identifiers. To avoid experimental bias, donors of different ages were distributed randomly across sequencing lanes. The donors were split into four age groups: young (average around 16 years), middle-aged (roughly 40), aged (approximately 59) and long-lived (under 85). For two donors (one aged 18 to 30 and one aged 80 or older), the study analyzed two additional independent replicas of 1 million unique cDNA reads from the same blood draw.

The CDR3 has 11 amino acids, counting the end cysteine and phenylalanine. Just the 33-base CDR3 DNA is kept, in frame starting at base 1. The germline V gene sets CDR1 to ENHRY and CDR2 to SYGVKD. For this chain, trimming is 4 bases at the V end and 11 bases at the J end, and the number of junction bases without a gene match is 1. Study-level results and caveats: Observed TCR beta diversity per million T cells fell roughly linearly with age, and a significant reduction was already apparent by age roughly 41. A strong correlation was found between observed TCR beta diversity and the percentage of naive T cells measured by flow cytometry. Bulk unsorted PBMC profiling prevented conclusive comparison of naive and antigen-experienced compartments. Because the CMV infection status of the donors was unknown, age-related changes in expanded clonotypes may potentially have been confounded. Total diversity estimates from one million sequenced T cells were considered lower bounds and underestimates. Compared with the aged group, more naive CD4+ T cells, fewer expanded clones and increased TCR diversity were shown by the long-lived group, suggesting age selection.

Donors were 35 to 40 systemically healthy Caucasian individuals from Russia aged roughly 6 to 90 years. Around 9.9 milliliters of peripheral blood were collected from each donor into EDTA-treated Vacutainer tubes. Ficoll-Paque density-gradient centrifugation was used to isolate PBMCs, with at least 7 million per sample. Trizol reagent was used to extract total RNA from the PBMCs, yielding at least 5.5 micrograms per sample. The percentages of naive CD45RAhigh/CD27high T cells were determined by flow cytometry on a PBMC aliquot from every donor. Input material: blood. This receptor was taken from a human donor in good health. The chain uses TRBV10-3 and TRBJ2-1; TRBD1 matches 8 bases in the middle. The DNA reads as follows: TGTGCCATCAGTGGACAGGGGCAGCAGTTCTTC. It translates as CAISGQGQQFF.